This T cell receptor (beta chain) is drawn from a study of T cell responses to AZD1222 COVID-19 vaccine. General study results and limits: Donors, mostly white British, included more females; clonal diversity was possibly underestimated. Among vaccine-associated CD4 TCRs, coverage spanned spike, with dominance at 160-218 and 743-854. Spike-specific TCR breadth and depth rose after two AZD1222 doses.

Germline CDR1 reads MNHEY; CDR2 reads SVGAGI. The CDR3 runs 15 residues. V was pared by 0 bases and J by 8 bases, with 11 bases between. Concerning this clone itself: The target antigen is unknown.

Some clones are missing from TCRdb's copy, which holds only in-frame ones; the method was immunoSEQ multiplex PCR. This repertoire shows 90,000 to 120,000 clones, 80% to 95% found once; its top ten account for roughly 6.2%. V gene TRBV6-5 combines with J gene TRBJ1-6; perhaps TRBD1 as D (5 bases). Sequenced material: peripheral blood, taken 28 days after the second AZD1222 dose. This clonotype was obtained from an adult who received the AZD1222 COVID-19 vaccine. CDR3 residues: CASSYSEGRDSPLHF. CDR3 coding DNA: TGTGCCAGCAGTTACTCGGAGGGGCGGGATTCACCCCTCCACTTT.